What follows are 32 T cell receptor beta chains derived from one specimen sequenced in a study of blood T cell repertoires in COVID-19. Measured with immunoSEQ multiplex PCR; TCRdb has only the in-frame clones, and not every one. The sample contains some 26,000 clones, roughly 90% of which appear only once. The specimen was peripheral blood. The receptors come from a human donor in a cohort sampled during active COVID-19.

V gene TRBV4-3 combines with J gene TRBJ2-7, with a weak D call TRBD2 (5 bases). CDR3 length: 13 amino acids. The ends were cut back, 4 bases at V and 4 bases at J, with 11 bases in the middle. Germline-derived CDR1 and CDR2 are LGHNA and YSLEER. The CDR3 DNA is TGCGCCAGCAGCCGCGACTACTTATACGAGCAGTACTTC. Residues: CASSRDYLYEQYF.

V is TRBV6-2 or TRBV6-3 and J is TRBJ2-6; the match to TRBD1 covers 7 bases. Germline CDR1 reads MNHEY; CDR2 reads SVGEGT. The CDR3 is made up of 15 amino acids. Germline trimming cut 0 bases from V and 5 bases from J; bases unmatched to any gene: 1. CDR3 region: CASSYSTGRANVLTF. CDR3 in DNA: TGTGCCAGCAGTTACTCGACAGGGAGGGCCAACGTCCTGACTTTC.

The DNA for the CDR3 is TGTGCCAGCCGGCGGGGGCAGGAAGATACGCAGTATTTT. This sequence encodes CASRRGQEDTQYF. This chain uses TRBV5-4 with TRBJ2-3; a weak D match, TRBD2 (7 bases). CDR1 SGHNT and CDR2 YYREEE come from the germline V gene (reference sequence). V lost 7 bases and J 5 bases, leaving 14 bases between the germline ends. The CDR3 contains 13 residues.

DNA for the CDR3: TGTGCCAGCAGCCAACTCCCGACTAGCAGCTACGAGCAGTACTTC. It translates to CASSQLPTSSYEQYF. This chain uses TRBV3-1 (or the pseudogene TRBV3-2) with TRBJ2-7; 7 nucleotides match TRBD2. V gave up 2 bases and J gave up 3 bases; unmatched junction bases: 7. Germline V gene data show CDR1 as LGHDT and CDR2 as YNNKEL (reference sequence). The CDR3 length is 15 residues.

Only one count was recorded for this clone. The gene calls are TRBV11-1 and TRBJ1-1; D gene uncertain. The germline V gene encodes CDR1 SGHAT and CDR2 FQDESV (reference sequence). The CDR3 totals 15 residues. The ends were cut back, 3 bases at V and 2 bases at J, with 13 bases in the middle. In DNA form, the CDR3 reads TGTGCCAGCAGCTTTTCTCCCAGTGTCAACACTGAAGCTTTCTTT. The encoded protein is CASSFSPSVNTEAFF.

The V call is TRBV11-2, the J call TRBJ2-7; the match to TRBD2 covers 11 bases. The junction had 4 bases not matched to a gene; V was cut back by 5 bases and J by 4 bases. This CDR3 has 14 residues. Per germline, CDR1 SGHAT and CDR2 FQNNGV. DNA of the CDR3: TGTGCCAGCAGCCCCCTAGCGGGGGGTTACGAGCAGTACTTC. Amino acids: CASSPLAGGYEQYF. Full variable domain (rest looked up from reference TRBV11-2 and TRBJ2-7): EAGVAQSPRYKIIEKRQSVAFWCNPISGHATLYWYQQILGQGPKLLIQFQNNGVVDDSQLPKDRFSAERLKGVDSTLKIQPAKLEDSAVYLCASSPLAGGYEQYFGPGTRLTVT.

This chain joins TRBV6-5 and TRBJ1-6; 8 bases align to TRBD1. Germline loops: CDR1 MNHEY, CDR2 SVGAGI. CDR3 length equals 15 residues. V gave up 2 bases and J gave up 9 bases; unmatched junction bases: 6. The CDR3 spells CASSYKAGGGSPLHF. As DNA, the CDR3 is TGTGCCAGCAGTTACAAAGCAGGGGGCGGTTCACCCCTCCACTTT.

The chain combines TRBV6-1 with TRBJ2-7, with no clear D. This CDR3 region has 13 residues. Germline CDR1 and CDR2: MNHNS and SASEGT. The germline V and J ends were trimmed by 1 base and 0 bases, with 4 bases remaining between them. In DNA form, the CDR3 reads TGTGCCAGCAGTGAAGACTCCTCCTACGAGCAGTACTTC. This sequence encodes CASSEDSSYEQYF.

This chain uses TRBV2 with TRBJ2-1, with 7 positions matching TRBD2. CDR1 SNHLY and CDR2 FYNNEI come from the germline V gene. V lost 6 bases, J lost 4 bases, and 9 bases stayed unmatched. The CDR3 runs to 15 residues. This CDR3 is CASSGLGSGYNEQFF. In DNA, the CDR3 is TGTGCCAGCAGCGGACTAGGGTCGGGGTACAATGAGCAGTTCTTC.

The rearrangement links TRBV7-3 to TRBJ2-5, with D possibly TRBD1 on 5 matching bases. The CDR3 spans 13 residues. V was shortened by 1 base and J by 5 bases, with 8 bases between the two germline ends. Germline-derived CDR1 and CDR2 are SGHTA and FQGTGA. DNA for the CDR3: TGTGCCAGCAGCTTAAACAGGCGGGAGACCCAGTACTTC. This sequence encodes CASSLNRRETQYF.

This chain uses TRBV14 with TRBJ2-7; TRBD1 aligns across 7 bases. The germline V gene encodes CDR1 SGHDN and CDR2 FVKESK. CDR3 size: 16 residues. The V gene end was trimmed by 3 bases and the J gene end by 1 base; junction bases not matched to a gene: 9. The CDR3 sequence: CASSQAGWTGSYEQYF. CDR3 sequence (DNA): TGTGCCAGCAGCCAGGCCGGCTGGACAGGTTCCTACGAGCAGTACTTC. The full variable domain, with the rest looked up from reference TRBV14 and TRBJ2-7, is EAGVTQFPSHSVIEKGQTVTLRCDPISGHDNLYWYRRVMGKEIKFLLHFVKESKQDESGMPNNRFLAERTGGTYSTLKVQPAELEDSGVYFCASSQAGWTGSYEQYFGPGTRLTVT.

The CDR3 spells CASSEWGGTEAFF. The CDR3 DNA follows: TGTGCCAGCAGTGAATGGGGCGGCACTGAAGCTTTCTTT. This sequence joins TRBV6-1 and TRBJ1-1; TRBD1 might be the D (5 bases). Per germline, CDR1 MNHNS and CDR2 SASEGT. The CDR3 has 13 residues. Between the trimmed V and J ends, which lost 2 bases and 4 bases, there was a span of 8 bases.

The chain uses TRBV2 and TRBJ2-5; unclear D gene. The CDR3 length is 14 residues. With 1 base removed from V and 1 base from J, the gap between germline ends came to 7 bases. Germline V gene lookup returns CDR1 SNHLY and CDR2 FYNNEI. CDR3 sequence (DNA): TGTGCCAGCAGTGAAGGAGCCCTCCAAGAGACCCAGTACTTC. Encoded protein: CASSEGALQETQYF.

The CDR3 DNA follows: TGTGCCAGCAGTTTTGTTGGCGAGACCCAGTACTTC. The encoded protein is CASSFVGETQYF. The chain employs TRBV6-5 and TRBJ2-5; D is uncertain. Germline V gene data show CDR1 as MNHEY and CDR2 as SVGAGI. The V end was cut by 4 bases, the J end by 5 bases, with 8 bases between. This CDR3 has 12 residues.

This chain links TRBV18 with TRBJ1-1; TRBD1 aligns across 7 bases. The J segment lost 6 bases and the V segment lost 5 bases, leaving 9 bases of the junction unmatched. Per the germline V gene, CDR1 is KGHSH and CDR2 is LQKENI. This CDR3 region has 14 residues. In DNA, the CDR3 is TGTGCCAGCTCAACTACAGGGGTGGACGCTGAAGCTTTCTTT. Translated: CASSTTGVDAEAFF.

This clone was observed a single time. The chain employs TRBV10-2 and TRBJ1-2, with D perhaps TRBD1 (6 bases). V gave up 2 bases and J gave up 6 bases, with 13 bases separating them. The CDR3 consists of 14 residues. Germline lookup yields CDR1 WSHSY and CDR2 SAAADI. The CDR3 bases are TGCGCCAGCAGTGAGCGCCCGGGGACAAATGGCTACACCTTC. This translates into CASSERPGTNGYTF.

The gene calls are TRBV4-3 and TRBJ2-3; TRBD1 aligns across 7 bases. The CDR3 totals 18 residues. From germline, CDR1 is LGHNA and CDR2 YSLEER. J gave up 2 bases and V 1 base, and 12 bases lay outside the gene matches. For the CDR3, the DNA is TGCGCCAGCAGCCAAGTCCGGCGGACAGGATCCCCCACAGATACGCAGTATTTT. The encoded protein is CASSQVRRTGSPTDTQYF.

This clone showed up just once. The gene calls are TRBV19 and TRBJ2-3, with TRBD2 matching 9 bases. V gave up 6 bases and J gave up 5 bases; unmatched junction bases: 12. The CDR3 runs 16 residues. The germline CDR1 and CDR2 sequences are LNHDA and SQIVND (reference sequence). The CDR3 reads CASSRRGRGGVDTQYF. CDR3 nucleotides: TGTGCCAGTAGCCGCCGGGGGCGGGGGGGCGTAGATACGCAGTATTTT.

The chain has TRBV6-6 and TRBJ1-2; 8 bases line up with TRBD1. Germline V CDR1 and CDR2: MNHNY, SVGAGI (reference sequence). The length of the CDR3 is 15 residues. Trimming at V came to 4 bases and at J to 0 bases, leaving 4 bases not matched to a gene. Here the CDR3 reads CASSSQGGPNYGYTF. In nucleotides, the CDR3 is TGTGCCAGCAGTTCACAGGGGGGACCTAACTATGGCTACACCTTC.

This chain uses TRBV19 with TRBJ2-2; maybe TRBD1 (5 bases). Germline CDR1 and CDR2: LNHDA and SQIVND (reference sequence). This CDR3 region has 14 residues. Trimming pared 8 bases from V and 0 bases from J, leaving 10 bases between. CDR3 nucleotides: TGTGCCAGTTGGAGCAGGGCGAACACCGGGGAGCTGTTTTTT. Its translation is CASWSRANTGELFF.

The sample holds a few counts of this clone. The chain couples TRBV27 to TRBJ1-1; 7 bases align to TRBD1. The CDR3 loop spans 15 amino acids. Germline V gene data show CDR1 as MNHEY and CDR2 as SMNVEV (reference sequence). The J segment lost 0 bases and the V segment lost 4 bases, leaving 5 bases of the junction unmatched. CDR3 in DNA: TGTGCCAGCAGTTCGGGACAGCGATTGAACACTGAAGCTTTCTTT. It specifies CASSSGQRLNTEAFF.

The rearrangement joins TRBV3-1 (or the pseudogene TRBV3-2) to TRBJ2-7; TRBD2 matches 14 bases. Germline V CDR1 and CDR2: LGHDT, YNNKEL (reference sequence). The CDR3 runs 18 residues. Trimming removed 2 bases from V and 6 bases from J; junction bases left unmatched: 12. As DNA, the CDR3 is TGTGCCAGCAGCCAAAATCCGGGACTAGCGGGGGACGGGGTCGAGCAGTACTTC. This encodes CASSQNPGLAGDGVEQYF.

The CDR3 spells CASSSWQKTTGADTEAFF. The CDR3 coding sequence is TGTGCCAGCAGTTCCTGGCAAAAAACGACAGGGGCGGACACTGAAGCTTTCTTT. The chain uses TRBV6-2 or TRBV6-3 and TRBJ1-1; 8 bases align to TRBD1. The germline V gene encodes CDR1 MNHEY and CDR2 SVGEGT. With 4 bases clipped from V and 3 bases from J, the junction kept 16 bases outside the gene matches. This CDR3 region has 18 residues.

This chain links TRBV6-6 with TRBJ1-2; TRBD1 matches at 7 bases. V dropped 7 bases and J dropped 7; count of bases not matched to a gene: 12. This CDR3 contains 14 residues. Per the germline V gene, CDR1 is MNHNY and CDR2 is SVGAGI (reference sequence). DNA of the CDR3: TGTGCCAGCACCTTACCCGCAGGGGGAGTTGGCTACACCTTC. Translated: CASTLPAGGVGYTF.

J is TRBJ1-2 and V is TRBV18, with D hard to call. CDR3 length: 14 residues. Germline loops: CDR1 KGHSH, CDR2 LQKENI. V dropped 1 base and J dropped 3 bases, with 9 bases sitting between them. The CDR3 loop reads CASSPQVSDYGYTF. The CDR3, as DNA: TGTGCCAGCTCACCACAAGTATCGGACTATGGCTACACCTTC.

The chain joins TRBV10-3 to TRBJ1-1, with D possibly TRBD1 on 6 matching bases. Deletions cut 4 bases from V and 5 bases from J, with 20 bases between. The germline V gene encodes CDR1 ENHRY and CDR2 SYGVKD. The CDR3 covers 16 residues. CDR3 sequence: CAISVGTSLSETEAFF. In DNA form, the CDR3 reads TGTGCCATCAGTGTTGGGACATCCCTCTCGGAGACTGAAGCTTTCTTT.

The chain employs TRBV19 and TRBJ1-1; no firm D call. V was pared by 1 base and J by 9 bases, with 12 bases between. There are 13 residues in the CDR3. Germline CDR1 LNHDA, CDR2 SQIVND (reference sequence). Here the CDR3 reads CASSIGSGGQAFF. In nucleotides, the CDR3 is TGTGCCAGTAGTATAGGGTCGGGAGGGCAAGCTTTCTTT.

The chain combines TRBV6-5 with TRBJ2-2; no clear D. This CDR3 region has 11 residues. Trimming left V 4 bases short and J 6 bases short, with 3 bases between. Germline V lookup: CDR1 MNHEY, CDR2 SVGAGI. CDR3 in DNA: TGTGCCAGCAGTTCTCCCGGGGAGCTGTTTTTT. Residues: CASSSPGELFF.

The chain links TRBV11-3 to TRBJ2-1; 13 positions match TRBD2. The trim removed 1 base at V and 10 bases at J, leaving 10 bases unmatched. This CDR3 is built from 17 residues. The germline V gene encodes CDR1 SGHNT and CDR2 YENEEA. CDR3 DNA: TGTGCCAGCAGCTTAGGAGGACTAGCGGGGGAGACTATAGAGCAGTTCTTC. Protein: CASSLGGLAGETIEQFF.

This sequence joins TRBV15 and TRBJ1-4; D not certain. Per the germline V gene, CDR1 is LNHNV and CDR2 is YYDKDF (reference sequence). V was clipped by 8 bases and J by 0 bases, with 22 bases between them. The CDR3 contains 18 residues. The CDR3 nucleotides are TGTGCCACCTCCCCTAAAGGGAGTACGGTTTCAACTAATGAAAAACTGTTTTTT. Residues: CATSPKGSTVSTNEKLFF. Full variable domain (rest looked up from reference TRBV15 and TRBJ1-4): DAMVIQNPRYQVTQFGKPVTLSCSQTLNHNVMYWYQQKSSQAPKLLFHYYDKDFNNEADTPDNFQSRRPNTSFCFLDIRSPGLGDTAMYLCATSPKGSTVSTNEKLFFGSGTQLSVL.

The table lists this clone with a count of one. The V call is TRBV6-6, the J call TRBJ2-2; D unresolved. The length of the CDR3 is 15 residues. Germline V gene sequence: CDR1 MNHNY, CDR2 SVGAGI (reference sequence). V dropped 7 bases and J dropped 6 bases, with 18 bases sitting between them. The CDR3 sequence: CASTPWALESGELFF. The CDR3 bases are TGTGCCAGCACCCCCTGGGCTCTTGAATCCGGGGAGCTGTTTTTT.

A few counts support this clone. The V call is TRBV12-5, the J call TRBJ1-1; D remains ambiguous. The CDR3 contains 14 residues. The V and J ends lost 1 base and 1 base respectively, with 7 bases between them. Germline loops: CDR1 LGHNT, CDR2 FRNRAP. The CDR3 spells CASGLAHRNTEAFF. The CDR3 DNA reads as TGTGCTAGTGGTTTGGCCCACAGGAACACTGAAGCTTTCTTT.